This passage covers 16 T cell receptor beta chains from one sample sequenced in a study of shared T cell receptors in the human thymus. Method: immunoSEQ multiplex PCR; TCRdb's copy keeps in-frame clones and lacks some. The table has more than 550,000 clones, about 90% seen once. This same sample was also taken into another study, of human thymus T cells.

What was sequenced was thymocytes. The source is a boy younger than two with a congenital heart defect.

The chain uses TRBV18 and TRBJ1-1; 11 bases map to TRBD1. The CDR3 totals 15 residues. V dropped 3 bases and J dropped 3; count of bases not matched to a gene: 3. The germline V gene has CDR1 KGHSH and CDR2 LQKENI. Written as DNA, the CDR3 is TGTGCCAGCTCACCGGGACAGGGGGATTACACTGAAGCTTTCTTT. It yields the protein CASSPGQGDYTEAFF.

This chain connects TRBV14 to TRBJ2-6; D gene ambiguous. The V and J ends lost 4 bases and 2 bases respectively, with 18 bases between them. The germline V gene has CDR1 SGHDN and CDR2 FVKESK. CDR3 length: 18 amino acids. This chain's CDR3 is CASSPLGSTLAGANVLTF. CDR3 coding DNA: TGTGCCAGCAGCCCATTGGGCAGTACCTTAGCTGGGGCCAACGTCCTGACTTTC. The whole variable domain, remainder taken from reference TRBV14 and TRBJ2-6, is EAGVTQFPSHSVIEKGQTVTLRCDPISGHDNLYWYRRVMGKEIKFLLHFVKESKQDESGMPNNRFLAERTGGTYSTLKVQPAELEDSGVYFCASSPLGSTLAGANVLTFGAGSRLTVL.

J is TRBJ1-5 and V is TRBV5-6; TRBD1 might be the D (6 bases). Germline CDR1 is SGHDT and CDR2 is YYEEEE. The ends were cut back, 2 bases at V and 10 bases at J, with 16 bases in the middle. This CDR3 region has 14 residues. CDR3 bases: TGTGCCAGCAGCTTAGGGACATTCAGACGTCCCCAGCATTTT. It yields the protein CASSLGTFRRPQHF.

V gene TRBV7-7 combines with J gene TRBJ2-3; 7 bases agree with TRBD2. The V and J ends lost 8 bases and 2 bases, in that order; junction bases with no gene match: 4. The CDR3 runs to 13 residues. Looked up from germline, CDR1 is SSHAT and CDR2 is FNYEAQ (reference sequence). The DNA of the CDR3 is TGTGCCAGCGGGCGGGGGAACACAGATACGCAGTATTTT. This gives the protein CASGRGNTDTQYF.

This CDR3 is CASSFNRGRAYNEQFF. CDR3 coding DNA: TGTGCCAGCAGCTTTAACCGCGGGAGGGCATACAATGAGCAGTTCTTC. The J gene is TRBJ2-1, the V gene TRBV7-6; 9 positions match TRBD2. CDR1 is SGHVS, CDR2 FNYEAQ, per germline. With V trimmed by 3 bases and J by 4 bases, 7 bases remained unmatched. This CDR3 has 16 residues.

CDR3 region: CASSAAGRATGIETQYF. The CDR3 region has the DNA TGTGCCAGCAGTGCGGCTGGGAGGGCAACGGGGATAGAGACCCAGTACTTC. The gene calls are TRBV2 and TRBJ2-5, with TRBD2 matching 7 bases. This CDR3 region has 17 residues. The ends lost 4 bases at V and 4 bases at J; junction bases unmatched: 15. CDR1 and CDR2 from the germline V gene are SNHLY and FYNNEI.

CDR3 coding DNA: TGTGCCAGTACACATGAATATGGCTACACCTTC. Its translation: CASTHEYGYTF. V gene TRBV28 combines with J gene TRBJ1-2; D call uncertain. CDR1 MDHEN and CDR2 SYDVKM come from the germline V gene. The CDR3 runs 11 residues. V was pared by 9 bases and J by 5 bases, with 10 bases between.

This chain uses TRBV9 with TRBJ2-1; 13 bases agree with TRBD2. V was clipped by 0 bases and J by 9 bases; unmatched bases: 9. Looked up from germline, CDR1 is SGDLS and CDR2 is YYNGEE. This CDR3 region has 17 residues. The CDR3 sequence: CASSVALGTSGNGEQFF. CDR3 sequence (DNA): TGTGCCAGCAGCGTAGCCCTCGGGACTAGCGGGAACGGTGAGCAGTTCTTC.

The J gene is TRBJ2-1, the V gene TRBV30, with TRBD2 as a possible D gene (5 bases). Trimming removed 3 bases from V and 12 bases from J, with 12 bases in between. The CDR3 extends over 11 amino acids. CDR1 GTSNPN and CDR2 SVGIG come from the germline V gene (reference sequence). The chain's CDR3 is CAWSEPRGQFF. The DNA of the CDR3 is TGTGCCTGGAGCGAGCCACGGGGGCAGTTCTTC.

V gene TRBV10-3 combines with J gene TRBJ1-6; 7 bases fit TRBD1. V was pared by 6 bases and J by 5 bases, with 7 bases of the junction left unmatched. Germline CDR1 and CDR2: ENHRY and SYGVKD. CDR3 length equals 15 residues. The DNA of the CDR3 is TGTGCCATCAGCCAAGGGACAGCTGATAATTCACCCCTCCACTTT. Translated: CAISQGTADNSPLHF.

This clone appeared once. The CDR3, as DNA: TGCGCCAGCAGCCAAGGGACTAGCCCCCGTCAAGAGACCCAGTACTTC. It codes for CASSQGTSPRQETQYF. This chain links TRBV4-3 with TRBJ2-5; TRBD2 matches at 8 bases. Trimming cost V 1 base and J 2 bases; bases outside gene matches: 6. Germline CDR1 and CDR2: LGHNA and YSLEER. The CDR3 length is 16 residues.

The genes are TRBV27 and TRBJ2-7; D might be TRBD2 (6 bases). The CDR3 is made up of 15 amino acids. Germline V lookup: CDR1 MNHEY, CDR2 SMNVEV (reference sequence). The V and J ends lost 7 bases and 1 base respectively, with 17 bases between them. The chain's CDR3 is CASIQERVKSYEQYF. CDR3 nucleotide sequence: TGTGCCAGCATCCAAGAGCGGGTGAAATCCTACGAGCAGTACTTC.

V and J are TRBV30 and TRBJ2-2; 7 bases align to TRBD2. The V gene end was trimmed by 0 bases and the J gene end by 7 bases; junction bases not matched to a gene: 5. CDR3 length: 14 residues. Germline CDR1 is GTSNPN and CDR2 is SVGIG (reference sequence). In DNA, the CDR3 is TGTGCCTGGAGTGTACGGGGGGTAAACGGGGAGCTGTTTTTT. This codes for CAWSVRGVNGELFF. The full variable domain, completed using reference TRBV30 and TRBJ2-2, is SQTIHQWPATLVQPVGSPLSLECTVEGTSNPNLYWYRQAAGRGLQLLFYSVGIGQISSEVPQNLSASRPQDRQFILSSKKLLLSDSGFYLCAWSVRGVNGELFFGEGSRLTVL.

This chain joins TRBV5-1 and TRBJ2-5, with 8 bases fitting TRBD2. Germline V gene data show CDR1 as SGHRS and CDR2 as YFSETQ. Losses at the gene ends were 5 bases for V and 4 bases for J; bases not matched to a gene: 10. This CDR3 has 15 amino acids. This chain's CDR3 is CASSGGRLAGETQYF. The CDR3 region has the DNA TGCGCCAGCAGTGGGGGGAGGCTAGCGGGAGAGACCCAGTACTTC. The whole variable domain, filled in from reference TRBV5-1 and TRBJ2-5, reads KAGVTQTPRYLIKTRGQQVTLSCSPISGHRSVSWYQQTPGQGLQFLFEYFSETQRNKGNFPGRFSGRQFSNSRSEMNVSTLELGDSALYLCASSGGRLAGETQYFGPGTRLLVL.

The CDR3 nucleotides are TGTGCCAGCCGGACTAGCGGGAGTAGTAATGAGCAGTTCTTC. Translating gives CASRTSGSSNEQFF. The V gene is TRBV27, the J gene TRBJ2-1; 13 bases fit TRBD2. The germline V gene has CDR1 MNHEY and CDR2 SMNVEV (reference sequence). The CDR3 consists of 14 residues. Germline trimming cut 8 bases from V and 7 bases from J; bases unmatched to any gene: 5.

The rearrangement joins TRBV28 to TRBJ2-7; weak D call: TRBD1 (6 bases). V was cut by 3 bases and J by 3 bases, with 9 bases left in between. Germline CDR1 MDHEN, CDR2 SYDVKM. The CDR3 consists of 13 residues. In DNA form, the CDR3 reads TGTGCCAGCAGTTTGGACAGCTACTACGAGCAGTACTTC. This encodes CASSLDSYYEQYF. Full variable domain (remainder filled in from reference TRBV28 and TRBJ2-7): DVKVTQSSRYLVKRTGEKVFLECVQDMDHENMFWYRQDPGLGLRLIYFSYDVKMKEKGDIPEGYSVSREKKERFSLILESASTNQTSMYLCASSLDSYYEQYFGPGTRLTVT.